This T cell receptor beta chain was obtained from a study of blood T cells in healthy people across ages. Sample donors were healthy Caucasian individuals that came from Russia, aged roughly 6 to 95. Isolating PBMCs gave at least 6 million of these cells per sample. V was trimmed by 1 base and J by 0 bases, leaving 11 bases between them. Germline V lookup: CDR1 MGHRA, CDR2 YSYEKL. The CDR3 spans 16 residues. Alongside a J-beta primer mix, a sample-barcoded 5' primer served in a second PCR lasting about 6 to 12 cycles. Each sample yielded at least 3 million CDR3-containing paired-end reads. From the 5' RACE reads, TCRdb called clonotypes with MiXCR, one entry per CDR3 protein. The sample lists some 1.6 million distinct CDR3 sequences; 30% to 40% were seen once.

The clonotype comes from a woman in her twenties or thirties in good health. The specimen was blood. The chain combines TRBV4-1 with TRBJ2-3; D gene uncertain. The CDR3 loop reads CASSQVAATSTDTQYF. CDR3 bases: TGCGCCAGCAGCCAAGTCGCAGCCACTAGCACAGATACGCAGTATTTT.